This T cell receptor (beta chain) was sequenced in a study of T cell changes during pregnancy in multiple sclerosis. Clones were read by immunoSEQ multiplex PCR, and TCRdb kept only the in-frame ones, dropping some. The table includes 45,000 to 50,000 clones, around 94% detected once. V shed 5 bases and J 5 bases; nucleotides not matched to a gene: 4. The CDR3 consists of 14 residues. The germline CDR1 and CDR2 sequences are SGHTA and FQGNSA. Sequenced here: CD4+ T cells from peripheral blood mononuclear cells, sampled in the second trimester of pregnancy. V usage is TRBV7-2 and J usage is TRBJ2-1, with 9 positions matching TRBD2. This clonotype was sampled from a female donor in good health, enrolled as a control in a pregnancy study. In DNA, the CDR3 is TGTGCCAGCAGCCCGGGACTAGCAAACAATGAGCAGTTCTTC. It codes for CASSPGLANNEQFF.